Presented here are 25 T cell receptor beta chains from one specimen sequenced in a study of blood T cells in healthy people across ages. A second PCR, run for roughly 7 to 11 cycles, used a sample-barcoded 5' primer plus a J-beta primer mix. MiXCR was run by TCRdb on the 5' RACE reads, yielding one entry per CDR3 protein. The sample lists about 640,000 distinct CDR3 sequences, approximately 30% occurring once. Input material: blood. Source of these receptors: an elderly woman in good health.

The chain employs TRBV7-3 and TRBJ1-1; D perhaps matches TRBD1 (6 bases). The V and J ends lost 5 bases and 2 bases respectively, with 21 bases between them. The germline V gene encodes CDR1 SGHTA and CDR2 FQGTGA. The CDR3 runs 17 residues. The CDR3 bases are TGTGCCAGCAGCCCCGCTCCTAGGACAGCCCGAAACACTGAAGCTTTCTTT. It is translated as CASSPAPRTARNTEAFF.

This clonotype was counted only a few times. The V call is TRBV5-1, the J call TRBJ1-1; D is unclear. Per the germline V gene, CDR1 is SGHRS and CDR2 is YFSETQ. The V gene lost 0 bases and the J gene lost 3 bases, with 12 bases spanning the gap. The CDR3 is 15 residues long. As DNA, the CDR3 is TGCGCCAGCAGCTTGGGGCCGTCGCAGGACACTGAAGCTTTCTTT. Amino acids: CASSLGPSQDTEAFF.

This clonotype appeared a few times. The rearrangement joins TRBV11-2 to TRBJ2-5; the D gene is possibly TRBD2 (6 bases). Per germline, CDR1 SGHAT and CDR2 FQNNGV. There are 16 residues in the CDR3. Trimming took 2 bases from V and 2 from J, leaving 15 bases between them. CDR3 sequence reads: CASSLFRGTPQETQYF. The CDR3 DNA is TGTGCCAGCAGCTTATTCCGCGGGACTCCGCAAGAGACCCAGTACTTC.

At least ten counts were recorded for this clonotype. This chain joins TRBV3-1 and TRBJ1-2; D is uncertain. Germline V gives CDR1 LGHDT, CDR2 YNNKEL (reference sequence). The CDR3 totals 12 residues. The germline V and J ends were trimmed by 7 bases and 8 bases, with 14 bases remaining between them. CDR3 amino acids: CASTETGVGYTF. The CDR3 DNA reads TGTGCCAGCACCGAAACCGGGGTGGGCTACACCTTC.

This clonotype was recorded at least ten times. The chain couples TRBV10-3 to TRBJ2-1; tentatively, D is TRBD1 (5 bases). V shed 10 bases and J shed 2 bases, with 9 bases lying between them. CDR1 is ENHRY, CDR2 SYGVKD, per germline. This CDR3 has 12 residues. The CDR3 DNA sequence: TGTGCCACCTTGGGGCCCTACAATGAGCAGTTCTTC. Protein sequence: CATLGPYNEQFF.

J is TRBJ2-1 and V is TRBV20-1; 11 bases match TRBD1. The germline CDR1 and CDR2 sequences are DFQATT and SNEGSKA (reference sequence). The junction had 8 bases not matched to a gene; V was cut back by 1 base and J by 3 bases. The CDR3 is 17 residues long. For the CDR3, the DNA is TGCAGTGCTAGAGGGACAGGGGGCTGGGGGAGCTACAATGAGCAGTTCTTC. Translated: CSARGTGGWGSYNEQFF.

The genes are TRBV21-1 and TRBJ1-4. TRBV21-1 is reported as a pseudogene. This CDR3 is built from 13 residues. This CDR3 is CASSGMANEKLFF. Written as DNA, the CDR3 is TGTGCCAGCAGCGGGATGGCTAATGAAAAACTGTTTTTT.

This clonotype was seen ten or more times. The chain couples TRBV12-3 or TRBV12-4 to TRBJ2-7; D possibly corresponds to TRBD2 (7 bases). This CDR3 has 14 amino acids. With 2 bases removed from V and 2 bases from J, the gap between germline ends came to 10 bases. The CDR3 region is CASSLRGGTYEQYF. The CDR3 nucleotides are TGTGCCAGCAGTTTAAGGGGGGGTACCTACGAGCAGTACTTC.

The genes are TRBV5-1 and TRBJ1-1; 7 bases fit TRBD1. Unmatched junction bases numbered 3, after V lost 0 bases and J lost 1 base. Germline loops: CDR1 SGHRS, CDR2 YFSETQ. The CDR3 runs 15 residues. CDR3 nucleotide sequence: TGCGCCAGCAGCTTGGTCGGACAGGCGAACACTGAAGCTTTCTTT. Amino acid sequence: CASSLVGQANTEAFF.

This clonotype was observed a few times. The rearrangement uses TRBV5-1 and TRBJ2-3; 16 nucleotides line up with TRBD2. In germline, CDR1 is SGHRS, CDR2 YFSETQ. V dropped 3 bases and J dropped 4; count of bases not matched to a gene: 8. This CDR3 is 18 amino acids long. The CDR3 DNA is TGCGCCAGCAGCTGGCCCGGGACTAGCGGGGGGGCCCCAGATACGCAGTATTTT. Protein: CASSWPGTSGGAPDTQYF.

This clonotype appeared a few times. This may stem from a read error, because a much larger clone lies one nucleotide away. The CDR3 protein is CASRGLAGRLSNYDYTF. CDR3 DNA: TGTGCCTCTAGAGGATTGGCAGGGCGCCTCTCTAACTATGACTACACCTTC. The gene calls are TRBV7-9 and TRBJ1-2; the D gene is possibly TRBD1 (5 bases). Germline values: CDR1 SEHNR, CDR2 FQNEAQ (reference sequence). The CDR3 contains 17 residues.

To note about this clonotype: Since a much larger clone is just one base distant, this may be a read error. This chain uses TRBV7-2 with TRBJ1-5; D perhaps matches TRBD1 (5 bases). The CDR3 extends over 15 amino acids. Germline lookup yields CDR1 SGHTA and CDR2 FQGNSA. CDR3 amino acids: CASSLDRNSNQPLHF. In DNA form, the CDR3 reads TGTGCCAGCAGCTTAGACAGGAATAGCAATCAGCCCCTGCATTTT.

To note about this clonotype: A much more abundant neighbour one base away suggests this may be a read error. The chain carries TRBV28 and TRBJ2-5; 7 bases are shared with TRBD1. This CDR3 is 17 amino acids long. The trim removed 1 base at V and 3 bases at J, leaving 11 bases unmatched. The germline gives CDR1 MDHEN, CDR2 SYDVKM. This CDR3 reads CASSLLNRGRGKETQYF. The CDR3 DNA follows: TGTGCCAGCAGTTTATTAAACAGGGGCAGGGGAAAAGAGACCCAGTACTTC.

The chain has TRBV28 and TRBJ1-5; tentatively, D is TRBD1 (6 bases). CDR3 length: 14 residues. V was clipped by 4 bases and J by 5 bases, with 12 bases between them. Germline assignment: CDR1 MDHEN and CDR2 SYDVKM. The CDR3 sequence: CASSWKRTDQPQHF. CDR3 in DNA: TGTGCCAGCAGTTGGAAGAGGACAGATCAGCCCCAGCATTTT.

This clonotype was observed many times. V is TRBV6-6 and J is TRBJ2-1, with 10 bases matching TRBD2. The CDR3 loop spans 15 amino acids. The V gene end was trimmed by 7 bases and the J gene end by 5 bases; junction bases not matched to a gene: 8. Germline CDR1 reads MNHNY; CDR2 reads SVGAGI (reference sequence). CDR3 bases: TGTGCCAGCACCCAGGGACTAGCGACCCACAATGAGCAGTTCTTC. This sequence encodes CASTQGLATHNEQFF.

The chain has TRBV5-1 and TRBJ2-7; 7 bases are a match to TRBD1. The V gene end was trimmed by 8 bases and the J gene end by 3 bases; junction bases not matched to a gene: 11. This CDR3 is built from 14 residues. Germline CDR1 reads SGHRS; CDR2 reads YFSETQ. The CDR3 protein is CASAPGGSYYEQYF. The CDR3 DNA reads as TGCGCCAGTGCCCCAGGGGGAAGCTACTACGAGCAGTACTTC.

To note about this clonotype: One base away lies a much larger clone, so this may be a sequencing read error. The J gene is TRBJ2-5, the V gene TRBV9; D is unresolved. V lost 0 bases and J lost 11, with 17 bases in between. The CDR3 covers 14 residues. Germline assignment: CDR1 SGDLS and CDR2 YYNGEE. The CDR3 sequence is CASSVDPLLDGQYF. The CDR3 DNA is TGTGCCAGCAGCGTAGATCCCCTCCTTGATGGGCAGTACTTC.

Comment on this clonotype: A much larger clone sits a single nucleotide away, making a read error possible. This chain links TRBV7-9 with TRBJ2-1; 12 nucleotides match TRBD1. The CDR3 extends over 15 amino acids. The V segment lost 7 bases and the J segment 8 bases; nucleotides outside the gene matches: 9. Germline values: CDR1 SEHNR, CDR2 FQNEAQ (reference sequence). CDR3 in amino acids: CASKTGTGGCHEQFF. CDR3 bases: TGTGCCAGCAAGACCGGGACAGGGGGCTGTCATGAGCAGTTCTTC.

There are many counts of this clonotype. V is TRBV10-3 and J is TRBJ1-1, with D tentatively TRBD1 (5 bases). Trimming left V 6 bases short and J 4 bases short, with 12 bases between. Per germline, CDR1 ENHRY and CDR2 SYGVKD. The CDR3 is made up of 13 amino acids. CDR3 amino acids: CAIRRGVGTEAFF. DNA of the CDR3: TGTGCCATCAGACGGGGGGTAGGCACTGAAGCTTTCTTT.

This clonotype has at least ten counts. The rearrangement uses TRBV2 and TRBJ2-4; D unresolved. Germline V CDR1 and CDR2: SNHLY, FYNNEI. The CDR3 spans 14 residues. V lost 2 bases to trimming and J lost 0 bases, with 5 bases between them. CDR3 loop: CASSERTAKNIQYF. The CDR3 nucleotides read TGTGCCAGCAGTGAACGAACAGCCAAAAACATTCAGTACTTC.

The chain combines TRBV5-1 with TRBJ2-1, with D maybe TRBD2 (6 bases). The tail of the sequence fits TRBJ2-7 better, so the J call may be wrong. Germline CDR1 and CDR2: SGHRS and YFSETQ. The CDR3 extends over 14 amino acids. DNA of the CDR3: TGCGCCAGCAGCGCCCGGGACTTCTACAATGAGCAGTACTTC. This encodes CASSARDFYNEQYF.

On this clonotype itself: This may come from a read error, since a much larger clone is one base off. The rearrangement uses TRBV20-1 and TRBJ1-2; unclear D gene. The CDR3 sequence is 13 residues long. V was clipped by 4 bases and J by 0 bases, with 9 bases between them. Per the germline V gene, CDR1 is DFQATT and CDR2 is SNEGSKA (reference sequence). This CDR3 reads CSAIGGANYGYTF. In DNA, the CDR3 is TGCAGTGCTATAGGTGGTGCTAACTATGGCTACACCTTC.

This clonotype has ten or more counts. The CDR3 sequence is CASRIAGGPHYEQYF. CDR3 DNA: TGTGCCAGCAGGATAGCGGGGGGTCCCCACTACGAGCAGTACTTC. This rearrangement joins TRBV2 to TRBJ2-7, with 10 bases matching TRBD2. CDR1 and CDR2 from the germline V gene are SNHLY and FYNNEI. V lost 6 bases and J lost 3; bases outside the gene matches: 8. This CDR3 has 15 residues.

This clonotype was counted only a few times. The chain links TRBV5-6 to TRBJ2-7; perhaps TRBD2 as D (7 bases). From germline, CDR1 is SGHDT and CDR2 YYEEEE. Trimming took 7 bases from V and 7 from J, leaving 18 bases between them. This CDR3 is built from 13 residues. The CDR3 here is CASGGGGYNEQYF. CDR3 nucleotides: TGTGCCAGCGGGGGGGGCGGATACAATGAGCAGTACTTC.

This clonotype was counted at least ten times. The V call is TRBV6-5, the J call TRBJ1-1; D is uncertain. This CDR3 has 13 amino acids. The germline V and J ends were trimmed by 10 bases and 0 bases, with 12 bases remaining between them. CDR1 and CDR2 from the germline V gene are MNHEY and SVGAGI. The CDR3, as DNA: TGTGCCACTGCTAAAACAGTGAACACTGAAGCTTTCTTT. Its translation is CATAKTVNTEAFF.